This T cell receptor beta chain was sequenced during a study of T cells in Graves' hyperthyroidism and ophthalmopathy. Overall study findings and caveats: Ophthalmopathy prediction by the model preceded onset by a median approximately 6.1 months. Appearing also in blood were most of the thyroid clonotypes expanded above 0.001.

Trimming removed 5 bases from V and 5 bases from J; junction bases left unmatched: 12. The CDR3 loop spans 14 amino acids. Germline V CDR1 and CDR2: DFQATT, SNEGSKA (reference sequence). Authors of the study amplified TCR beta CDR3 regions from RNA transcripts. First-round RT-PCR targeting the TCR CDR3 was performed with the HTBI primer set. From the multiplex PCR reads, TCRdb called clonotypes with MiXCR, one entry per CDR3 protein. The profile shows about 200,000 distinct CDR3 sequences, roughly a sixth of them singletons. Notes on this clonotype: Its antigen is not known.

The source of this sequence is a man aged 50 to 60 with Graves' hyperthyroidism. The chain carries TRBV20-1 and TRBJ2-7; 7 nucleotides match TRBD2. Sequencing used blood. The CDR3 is CSAPRWGGPNEQYF. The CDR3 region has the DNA TGCAGTGCTCCACGTTGGGGAGGGCCGAACGAGCAGTACTTC.